Sequencing of this T cell receptor (beta chain) was carried out in a study of blood T cell repertoires in COVID-19 (TCRdb year 2020). Regarding the study in general: Samples covering the acute and convalescent phases of COVID-19 were provided by collaborators in the United States, Italy and Spain. The sample metadata nearly always contained a de-identified subject ID, COVID-19 status, age in years and sex. Where HLA class I and class II types were available, the types were taken from metadata supplied by the sample provider, not from assay-based typing. The repertoires were released in a freely available public database meant as a resource for research on the immune response to SARS-CoV-2. The samples were drawn from two sources: the first 160 participants of the ongoing ImmuneRACE study, and 950 to 1,500 subjects contributed by 6 global collaborators. Subjects who had been exposed to COVID-19, were actively infected with it, or had recovered from it provided the deeply sampled blood TCRbeta repertoires that made up the dataset. The prospective study material was composed of cDNA or gDNA derived from T cells, B-cell-depleted T cells, or PBMCs. What the research found in general, with its limitations: The amount of clinical and demographic metadata varied by source and participant and was provided uncurated.

As concerns this clone: The specificity of this receptor is unknown. The sample holds no much larger clone one base away, and base qualities are not on file.

One collaborating source in Seattle enrolled patients while the patients were actively infected and followed the patients over time throughout the course of disease. Whole blood was collected in K2EDTA tubes by collaborating institutions according to the institutions' own protocols. Collaborator samples were shipped for TCRbeta analysis as frozen whole blood, isolated PBMCs, or DNA extracted from either sample type. For CDR1 and CDR2, the germline V gene (reference sequence) lists GTSNPN and SVGIG. V loses 2 bases at its end and J loses 3 bases; junction bases beyond the gene matches: 6. The cysteine opens and the phenylalanine closes a CDR3 of 15 amino acids. The kept DNA is CDR3 alone, 45 bases in frame from the first base. The immunoSEQ Assay, a bias-controlled multiplex PCR, was used to amplify TCRbeta CDR3 regions from genomic DNA. The authors processed their data as follows. The number of nucleated cells in each sample was estimated from the amplification of reference gene primers within the assay. To quantify the absolute abundance of each unique TCRbeta CDR3 rearrangement, sequence reads were collapsed and filtered. For each sample, productive Simpson clonality was calculated as the square root of Simpson's diversity index across productive rearrangements. The table comes from immuneACCESS by way of TCRdb, which keeps in-frame sequences with V and J called. Part of the clones is missing from these tables; in studies checked, under half for an unresolved V gene and the rest for unknown reasons. V and J calls and clone size follow that table, whereas D and trimming were derived from the DNA. The sample contains roughly 290,000 clones, 70% to 90% of them found a single time. 0.7% to 0.9% of the sample is held by the ten biggest clonotypes.

The source of this sequence is a human donor with COVID-19, enrolled during active disease. The donor label of this sample is uncertain. Rearrangement joined TRBV30 to TRBJ2-3, with 9 bases in between that match TRBD2. Sequenced: peripheral blood. The bases are TGTGCCTGGAGTTCGTTGGGACTAGCTACAGATACGCAGTATTTT. It translates as CAWSSLGLATDTQYF. This CDR3, with the reference TRBV30 and TRBJ2-3 proteins standing in past its ends, gives the full variable domain SQTIHQWPATLVQPVGSPLSLECTVEGTSNPNLYWYRQAAGRGLQLLFYSVGIGQISSEVPQNLSASRPQDRQFILSSKKLLLSDSGFYLCAWSSLGLATDTQYFGPGTRLTVL.